This TCR beta chain was captured in a study of blood T cells in healthy people across ages (dated by TCRdb to the mid-2010s). Study-wide context: Template switching captured roughly one uniquely barcoded TCR beta cDNA molecule per two T cells in model experiments. Two additional independent replicas of 1 million unique cDNA reads from the same blood draw were analyzed for two donors (one aged 18 to 29 and one aged 80 or older). Age-related changes in TCR beta repertoire diversity were measured in the study by deep sequencing normalized with unique cDNA molecular identifiers. Donors of different ages were randomly distributed across sequencing lanes to avoid experimental bias. The donors were divided into four age groups: young (average around 15 years), middle-aged (almost 40), aged (approximately 62) and long-lived (nearly 85). Beyond this particular receptor, the publication reports: The percentage of naive T cells measured by flow cytometry correlated strongly with observed TCR beta diversity. The long-lived group showed more naive CD4+ T cells, fewer expanded clones and increased TCR diversity than the aged group, suggesting age selection. Estimates of total diversity based on one million sequenced T cells were considered lower bounds and underestimates. Because profiling used bulk unsorted PBMCs, naive and antigen-experienced compartments could not be compared conclusively. The CMV infection status of donors was not known, potentially confounding age-related changes in expanded clonotypes. Observed TCR beta diversity per million T cells fell roughly linearly with age, and a significant reduction was already apparent by age about 36.

This clonotype was seen a few times. No antigen is known for it. No clone much larger than this one lies a single base away; base qualities are absent. Libraries came from 5' RACE. TCRdb lists the instrument as Illumina HiSeq 2500. A second PCR of roughly 7 to 11 cycles was performed with a sample-barcoded 5' primer and a J-beta primer mix. A unique molecular identifier was introduced onto each TCR beta cDNA molecule by a template-switch 5' adaptor carrying 12 random nucleotides. Each sample yielded at least 3 million CDR3-containing paired-end reads. First-strand cDNA synthesis was performed from all RNA using the Mint cDNA synthesis kit, with priming by a TRBC-specific oligonucleotide. After uracil-DNA glycosylase treatment, a first 18-cycle PCR used universal primers M1SS and BC2_uni_R on all cDNA. As for the authors' bioinformatics: For normalization, 1 million high-quality reads were randomly selected from each sample, with every read carrying a distinct molecular identifier. Instead of being binned into consensus sequences, reads that shared molecular identifiers were thrown out. MiTCR, set to a Q25 quality threshold and the strictest error-elimination algorithm, was used for CDR3 identification, clonotype clustering and error correction. A nonparametric unseen species model with Euler transformation was used to estimate a lower bound on total TCR beta diversity. TCRdb itself trimmed the public reads at Q25 with fastp, ran MiXCR and retained productive beta chains. Identical CDR3 proteins give one entry, which carries the most common genes and DNA. These V and J calls derive from TCRdb rather than the authors' analysis. Within this sample are around 1.1 million distinct CDR3 sequences, with about two fifths of them counted one time only. The ten most abundant clones make up around 14% of the sample.

The germline V gene encodes CDR1 SEHNR and CDR2 FQNEAQ (reference sequence). The trim is 5 bases for V and 6 bases for J, with a gap of 12 bases between the germline ends. CDR3 length: 13 amino acids, cysteine to phenylalanine. The read is trimmed to its CDR3 DNA, 39 bases read in frame from base 1. Donors were a few dozen systemically healthy Caucasian individuals from Russia aged 6 to 90 years. Each donor gave approximately 9.4 milliliters of peripheral blood, drawn into EDTA-treated Vacutainer tubes. Ficoll-Paque density-gradient centrifugation was used to isolate PBMCs, with at least 7 million obtained per sample. Total RNA was extracted from PBMCs with Trizol reagent, with at least 5.5 micrograms obtained per sample. The percentages of naive CD45RAhigh/CD27high T cells were determined by flow cytometry on a PBMC aliquot from every donor.

The rearranged segments are TRBV7-9 and TRBJ2-3; a weak D assignment points to TRBD2 (6 bases agree). Sequencing was performed on blood. This clonotype was sampled from a man in his late teens or twenties in good health. The DNA reads as follows: TGTGCCAGCAGCCCTAGCGATAGCGATACGCAGTATTTT. Its translation reads: CASSPSDSDTQYF.